These 32 T cell receptor delta chains share one sample of origin, sequenced in a study of DNA immune sequencing with unique molecular identifiers. A 32-plex genomic DNA assay used primers for all 8 TRDV and 4 TRDJ genes. The library had 12-nucleotide UMIs introduced over around 3 barcoding cycles, then a second adapter PCR. TCRdb redid the clone calls on the multiplex PCR reads with CATT. The table lists 800 to 900 delta-chain clones, 3.2% of them singletons. Sample: gamma-delta T cells from PBMCs. These receptor sequences come from a human donor in good health.

Notes on this clone: This DNA's translation and the protein TCRdb lists, from a much larger clone, do not match at residue 11, likely due to a read error; the protein shown is translated from the DNA. The chain combines TRDV2 with TRDJ2, with 7 positions matching TRDD3. The germline V gene has CDR1 GEAIGNYY and CDR2 EKD. Trimming took 1 base from V and 7 from J; bases not matched to a gene: 11. The CDR3 totals 16 residues. This chain's CDR3 is CACDTLGILEIAQLFF. The CDR3 bases are TGTGCCTGTGACACGTTGGGGATATTGGAGATAGCACAACTCTTCTTT.

This clone occurred a few times. A much bigger clone sits one base away, suggesting this may be a read error. V usage is TRDV2 and J usage is TRDJ1, with 10 bases matching TRDD3. The CDR3 sequence is 15 residues long. Trimming removed 6 bases from V and 7 bases from J; junction bases left unmatched: 13. Germline loops: CDR1 GEAIGNYY, CDR2 EKD. This CDR3 reads CACYPLGDRPVKLIF. For the CDR3, the DNA is TGTGCCTGTTATCCACTGGGGGATCGTCCCGTTAAACTCATCTTT.

This clone was detected only a few times. TCRdb lists the protein of a much larger clone for this DNA, which differs at residue 16, so this is likely a read error; the protein given here is translated from the DNA itself. The chain links TRDV2 to TRDJ1, with 9 bases that match TRDD3. The CDR3 length is 19 residues. CDR1 and CDR2 from the germline V gene are GEAIGNYY and EKD. CDR3 sequence: CACDPIALGGYRGTDNLIF. CDR3 sequence (DNA): TGTGCCTGTGACCCCATAGCGCTCGGGGGATACCGGGGCACCGATAATCTCATCTTT.

As to this clone: This DNA's translation and the protein TCRdb lists, from a much larger clone, do not match at residue 13, likely due to a read error; the protein shown is translated from the DNA. This sequence joins TRDV2 and TRDJ1, with TRDD3 identical over 10 bases. CDR3 length: 16 amino acids. Germline values: CDR1 GEAIGNYY, CDR2 EKD. The CDR3, as DNA: TGTGCCTGTGACGGAATGGGGGATACTAAGGTCGATAATCTCATCTTT. It translates to CACDGMGDTKVDNLIF.

This clone is medium-sized by share. This rearrangement joins TRDV2 to TRDJ3; TRDD3 agrees at 13 bases. The CDR3 spans 19 residues. The V gene's germline CDR1 is GEAIGNYY and CDR2 EKD. The V gene end was trimmed by 1 base and the J gene end by 0 bases; junction bases not matched to a gene: 2. CDR3 DNA sequence: TGTGCCTGTGACACTACTGGGGGATACGGCTCCTGGGACACCCGACAGATGTTTTTC. Translation: CACDTTGGYGSWDTRQMFF.

With regard to this clone: A read error is the likely source, as a far larger clone sits one nucleotide away. This sequence joins TRDV2 and TRDJ1; 11 bases align to TRDD3. Per germline, CDR1 GEAIGNYY and CDR2 EKD. The CDR3 length is 17 residues. Trimming cost V 3 bases and J 3 bases; bases outside gene matches: 11. This CDR3 reads CACDPLLGDIRADKLIF. The CDR3 DNA reads TGTGCCTGTGACCCTCTACTGGGGGATATAAGGGCCGATAAACTCATCTTT.

Comments on this clone: The protein recorded in TCRdb matches a much larger clone and deviates from this DNA's translation at residue 9, suggesting a read error; the protein here is obtained by translating the DNA. The chain recombines TRDV2 with TRDJ1; no clear D gene. There are 14 residues in the CDR3. The ends were cut back, 3 bases at V and 3 bases at J, with 13 bases in the middle. Germline V lookup: CDR1 GEAIGNYY, CDR2 EKD. The CDR3 coding sequence is TGTGCCTGTGACCCCATTGGGTACGCCGATAAACTCATCTTT. This codes for CACDPIGYADKLIF.

This clone came up a few times. This is likely an artifact of a read error, given a far larger clone one base away. Other nucleotide sequences from this sample produce the same CDR3. This chain connects TRDV2 to TRDJ1, with D maybe TRDD3 (6 bases). The V end was cut by 0 bases, the J end by 9 bases, with 19 bases between. Germline V lookup: CDR1 GEAIGNYY, CDR2 EKD. This CDR3 has 15 residues. CDR3 sequence reads: CACDTLTGGYKELIF. The CDR3, as DNA: TGTGCCTGTGACACCCTTACTGGTGGATACAAGGAACTCATCTTT.

The table lists this clone with a few counts. The chain is built from TRDV2 and TRDJ1, with D possibly TRDD3 on 5 matching bases. The CDR3 runs to 18 residues. Germline values: CDR1 GEAIGNYY, CDR2 EKD. V dropped 3 bases and J dropped 3 bases, with 25 bases sitting between them. The CDR3: CACDHIGGGSQTPDKLIF. The DNA of the CDR3 is TGTGCCTGTGACCACATAGGAGGGGGTTCGCAAACACCCGATAAACTCATCTTT.

This clone was seen a single time. The likely explanation is a read error, given a far larger clone one base away. This same CDR3 is encoded by further DNA sequences in the sample. The chain joins TRDV1 to TRDJ2; 11 nucleotides match TRDD3. No J gene is reported in TCRdb; it was inferred here by comparing the DNA with germline. Germline trimming cut 2 bases from V and 5 bases from J; bases unmatched to any gene: 31. CDR1 and CDR2 (germline): TSWWSYY, QGS. The CDR3 is 25 amino acids. CDR3 in DNA: TGTGCTCTTGGGGAAAGAGAAAGAAGCGTCCTACACGGTGAATGGGGGATACGCGGTACAGCACAACTCTTCTTT. Protein sequence: CALGERERSVLHGEWGIRGTAQLFF.

Without a V gene call, the J gene is given as TRDJ1; no check of the table's D call, TRDD3, against the DNA was made. This CDR3 region has 21 residues. CDR3 in amino acids: CACDTVTGGYFNGYHTDKLIF. The CDR3 nucleotides read TGTGCCTGTGACACCGTAACTGGGGGATACTTTAATGGGTACCACACCGATAAACTCATCTTT.

For this clone: TCRdb lists the protein of a much larger clone for this DNA, which differs at residue 5, so this is likely a read error; the protein given here is translated from the DNA itself. J is TRDJ1 and V is TRDV2, with 12 bases lining up with TRDD3. CDR1 is GEAIGNYY and CDR2 is EKD in the germline V gene. V lost 2 bases and J lost 10; bases outside the gene matches: 25. The CDR3 is 20 residues long. This CDR3 is CACDKLTGGYLRGEPQVLIF. CDR3 nucleotides: TGTGCCTGTGACAAATTAACTGGGGGATACTTAAGGGGGGAGCCCCAAGTACTCATCTTT.

This clone was observed a few times. A far larger clone lies a single base away; this is likely a read error. Other nucleotide sequences from this sample produce the same CDR3. This chain connects TRDV2 to TRDJ1; 8 bases match TRDD3. Germline CDR1 and CDR2: GEAIGNYY and EKD. This CDR3 is built from 18 residues. CDR3 nucleotide sequence: TGTGCCTGTGACCCCGTACTGGGGGCCAATATTTACACCGATAAACTCATATTT. Translated, it gives CACDPVLGANIYTDKLIF.

This clone turned up a few times. The amino acid sequence in TCRdb belongs to a much larger clone and departs from this DNA's translation at residue 7, likely a sequencing read error; the sequence shown is translated from the DNA. The chain recombines TRDV2 with TRDJ1, with D possibly TRDD3 on 6 matching bases. The germline V gene encodes CDR1 GEAIGNYY and CDR2 EKD. Trimming stripped 3 bases from V and 5 bases from J, with 27 bases between. The CDR3 consists of 18 residues. DNA for the CDR3: TGTGCCTGTGACTTACTGAGGGATATAAGTCCGCGGTCTGATAAACTCATCTTT. This encodes CACDLLRDISPRSDKLIF.

Notes on this clone: This likely traces to a read error, being one base from a far larger clone. The gene calls are TRDV2 and TRDJ1; D is possibly TRDD2 (5 bases). CDR3 length: 19 amino acids. V lost 4 bases and J lost 0, with 26 bases in between. Germline lookup yields CDR1 GEAIGNYY and CDR2 EKD. CDR3 sequence (DNA): TGTGCCTGTGATACTCTCCCCTACCTTACAGGAGCCCACACCGATAAACTCATCTTT. Its protein is CACDTLPYLTGAHTDKLIF.

As regards this clone: A single base is all that separates this from a far larger clone, so a read error is likely. Other DNA sequences from this sample encode an identical CDR3 as well. The chain uses TRDV2 and TRDJ1; the D gene is possibly TRDD3 (6 bases). Looked up from germline, CDR1 is GEAIGNYY and CDR2 is EKD. The V end was cut by 6 bases, the J end by 3 bases, with 28 bases between. The CDR3 sequence is 18 residues long. In DNA, the CDR3 is TGTGCCTGTACCGAGGTGAGACTGGGTGATACAGCTCCCGATAAACTCATCTTT. Amino acids: CACTEVRLGDTAPDKLIF.

In its sample, this clone ranks as medium-sized. CDR3 protein: CACDSLRGIRNTDKLIF. The CDR3 region has the DNA TGTGCCTGTGACAGCCTGAGGGGGATACGCAACACCGATAAACTCATCTTT. V is TRDV2 and J is TRDJ1, with TRDD3 matching 10 bases. Trimming removed 2 bases from V and 0 bases from J; junction bases left unmatched: 8. The CDR3 runs 17 residues. The germline V gene encodes CDR1 GEAIGNYY and CDR2 EKD.

As for this clone: A far larger clone is only one base removed, so a read error is likely. Other DNA variants within this sample encode the same CDR3. The chain's CDR3 is CACDTITGGYLETDKLIF. The CDR3 nucleotides are TGTGCCTGTGACACGATTACCGGGGGATATTTAGAAACCGATAAACTCATCTTT. The J gene is TRDJ1, the V gene TRDV2; 8 bases map to TRDD3. V trimming: 1 base; J trimming: 2 bases; junction bases outside the gene matches: 14. This CDR3 is 18 amino acids long. Germline CDR1 GEAIGNYY, CDR2 EKD.

Of note for this clone: It is likely a read error: a sequence one base away is far more abundant. The same CDR3 is also encoded by other DNA sequences in this sample. This chain joins TRDV2 and TRDJ1, with 9 nucleotides matching TRDD3. The CDR3 runs to 19 residues. Germline V gene data show CDR1 as GEAIGNYY and CDR2 as EKD. CDR3 nucleotide sequence: TGTGCTTGTGACCCCATAGCGCTCGGGGGATACCGGGGCACCGATAAACTCATCTTT. Amino acids: CACDPIALGGYRGTDKLIF.

Concerning this clone: The protein TCRdb lists belongs to a much larger clone and differs from this DNA's translation at residue 7, which points to a read error; the protein shown is made from the DNA. The chain couples TRDV2 to TRDJ1; a weak D match, TRDD3 (5 bases). CDR1 and CDR2 (germline): GEAIGNYY, EKD. This CDR3 is 18 amino acids long. With 3 bases removed from V and 3 bases from J, the gap between germline ends came to 25 bases. CDR3 amino acids: CACDHIRGGSRTPDKLIF. The CDR3 region has the DNA TGTGCCTGTGACCACATAAGAGGGGGTTCGCGTACACCCGATAAACTCATCTTT.

Of note for this clone: The TCRdb record carries a much larger clone's protein, which differs from this DNA's translation at residue 17; a read error is the likely cause, and the protein listed here is the DNA translation. V usage is TRDV2 and J usage is TRDJ1; 8 bases match TRDD3. Gene TRDJ2 matches the end of the DNA better, so the J call may be wrong. The CDR3 spans 18 residues. Germline loops: CDR1 GEAIGNYY, CDR2 EKD. The CDR3 region has the DNA TGTGCCTGTGACCCCGTACTGGGGGCCAATATTTACACCGATAAACTCTTCTTT. Residues: CACDPVLGANIYTDKLFF.

This clone came up a few times. A far larger clone lies a single base away; this is likely a read error. The same CDR3 also results from other DNA sequences found in this sample. CDR3 coding DNA: TGTGCCTGTGACCCCATTGGGTACACAGATAAACTCATCTTT. This encodes CACDPIGYTDKLIF. The chain carries TRDV2 and TRDJ1; D unresolved. The germline CDR1 and CDR2 sequences are GEAIGNYY and EKD. The CDR3 contains 14 residues.

Notes on this clone: A far larger clone lies a single base away; this is likely a read error. The identical CDR3 is also encoded by other nucleotide sequences in the sample. J is TRDJ3 and V is TRDV2; D possibly corresponds to TRDD3 (5 bases). The CDR3 loop spans 18 amino acids. CDR1 is GEAIGNYY and CDR2 is EKD in the germline V gene. CDR3 loop: CACDTVLESSWDTRQMFF. CDR3 DNA sequence: TGTGCCTGTGACACCGTACTGGAGAGCTCCTGGGACACCCGACAAATGTTTTTC.

About this clone itself: This could be a read error, since a much larger clone is one nucleotide away. Distinct nucleotide sequences in the sample also encode this CDR3. This chain connects TRDV2 to TRDJ1, with TRDD3 matching 7 bases. The CDR3 loop spans 15 amino acids. Germline CDR1 is GEAIGNYY and CDR2 is EKD. CDR3 region: CACDTMGDKSGKLIF. As DNA, the CDR3 is TGTGCCTGTGACACAATGGGGGACAAGTCAGGTAAACTAATCTTT.

This clone was detected a few times. A far larger clone is one base from this, pointing to a likely read error. Other DNA variants within this sample encode the same CDR3. J is TRDJ1 and V is TRDV2, with a tentative D call TRDD3 (6 bases). Germline V CDR1 and CDR2: GEAIGNYY, EKD. This CDR3 region has 16 residues. Here the CDR3 reads CACDTLGKLYTDKLIF. CDR3 DNA: TGTGCATGTGACACCCTGGGGAAACTGTACACCGATAAACTCATCTTT.

Judged by abundance, this clone is medium-sized. The CDR3 here is CACVRLGDPDKLIF. The CDR3, as DNA: TGTGCCTGTGTCAGACTGGGGGATCCCGATAAACTCATCTTT. This sequence joins TRDV2 and TRDJ1, with 10 bases fitting TRDD3. CDR3 length equals 14 residues. Germline trimming cut 5 bases from V and 3 bases from J; bases unmatched to any gene: 5. The germline V gene has CDR1 GEAIGNYY and CDR2 EKD.

There are a few counts of this clone. This likely reflects a read error, since a far larger clone is one base away. The sample carries other DNA sequences with the same CDR3. This chain uses TRDV2 with TRDJ1; D unresolved. Germline V CDR1 and CDR2: GEAIGNYY, EKD. The CDR3 spans 14 residues. V lost 3 bases, J lost 0 bases, and 10 bases lay in between. CDR3 sequence: CACDPIGYTDKLIF. CDR3 DNA sequence: TGTGCCTGTGACCCCATTGGATACACCGATAAACTCATCTTT.

This clone is hyperexpanded within its sample. The sample carries other DNA sequences with the same CDR3. The chain combines TRDV2 with TRDJ1; no reliable D call. Deletions cut 0 bases from V and 0 bases from J, with 16 bases between. CDR1 GEAIGNYY and CDR2 EKD come from the germline V gene. The CDR3 sequence is 17 residues long. DNA of the CDR3: TGTGCCTGTGACACCGTGGGCGTAGGTAGGGACACCGATAAACTCATCTTT. It yields the protein CACDTVGVGRDTDKLIF.

By share of the sample, this clone is medium-sized. J is TRDJ1 and V is TRDV2; 8 bases agree with TRDD3. The CDR3 has 24 amino acids. Germline CDR1 and CDR2: GEAIGNYY and EKD. With V trimmed by 1 base and J by 0 bases, 30 bases remained unmatched. CDR3 amino acids: CACDTVHTGTTGGSPVRYTDKLIF. The CDR3 region has the DNA TGTGCCTGTGACACGGTTCATACCGGGACCACTGGGGGCTCTCCTGTGAGGTACACCGATAAACTCATCTTT.

Worth noting for this clone: Given a much more abundant clone one base away, this may be a read error. The same CDR3 also results from other DNA sequences found in this sample. The rearrangement links TRDV2 to TRDJ3, with 10 positions matching TRDD3. CDR3 length: 19 residues. Per germline, CDR1 GEAIGNYY and CDR2 EKD. DNA for the CDR3: TGTGCTTGTGAAGGGCTGGGGGATAAGAGCTCCTGGGACACCCGACAGATGTTTTTC. Its protein product is CACEGLGDKSSWDTRQMFF.

This clone is judged medium-sized. The V and J genes are TRDV2 and TRDJ1; the match to TRDD3 covers 10 bases. The length of the CDR3 is 14 residues. Germline CDR1 and CDR2: GEAIGNYY and EKD. The V segment lost 2 bases and the J segment 2 bases; nucleotides outside the gene matches: 1. Here the CDR3 DNA reads TGTGCCTGTGACAGACTGGGGGATACCGATAAACTCATCTTT. Its protein product is CACDRLGDTDKLIF.

In its sample, this clone is medium-sized (0.01 to 0.1%). V usage is TRDV2 and J usage is TRDJ1, with TRDD3 matching 11 bases. The CDR3 sequence is 17 residues long. Germline V CDR1 and CDR2: GEAIGNYY, EKD. V lost 6 bases and J lost 1; bases outside the gene matches: 12. CDR3 DNA: TGTGCCTGTTTCCCGGTACTGGGGGATAGTGGCACCGATAAACTCATCTTT. As protein: CACFPVLGDSGTDKLIF.